The 20 T cell receptor beta chains below come from one sample, sequenced in a study of a mutant IDH1 vaccine in newly diagnosed glioma. TCRdb's copy holds only in-frame clones and misses some; the assay was immunoSEQ multiplex PCR. In the table there are roughly 38,000 clones, more than 60% of which are singletons. Noted time point: week 23, last vaccination. Every vaccination contained 300 ug of the mutant IDH1 20-mer peptide and was paired with topical imiquimod. Antigens of these TCRs are unknown. The sample here was PBMCs, taken from a glioma patient whose treatment included an IDH1 peptide vaccine. Receptors were obtained from a woman aged 40 to 50 with glioma. Some clones in this sample may be carry-over from other donors' samples.

Written as DNA, the CDR3 is TGTGCCAGCAAAACTACTTCCATGGGTACCCAGTACTTC. It codes for CASKTTSMGTQYF. The chain joins TRBV7-2 to TRBJ2-5; D ambiguous. Germline assignment: CDR1 SGHTA and CDR2 FQGNSA. The V end was cut by 7 bases, the J end by 8 bases, with 17 bases between. The CDR3 extends over 13 amino acids.

The J gene is TRBJ2-4, the V gene TRBV7-9; TRBD1 agrees at 10 bases. CDR1 SEHNR and CDR2 FQNEAQ come from the germline V gene (reference sequence). The junction had 15 bases not matched to a gene; V was cut back by 5 bases and J by 5 bases. This CDR3 comprises 18 residues. The CDR3 loop reads CASSKIGQGVHGENIQYF. In nucleotides, the CDR3 is TGTGCCAGCAGCAAAATCGGACAGGGGGTGCACGGGGAAAACATTCAGTACTTC.

This rearrangement joins TRBV7-2 to TRBJ2-5, with D uncertain. The germline gives CDR1 SGHTA, CDR2 FQGNSA. This CDR3 region has 13 residues. Trimming removed 5 bases at V and 4 bases at J, with 11 bases between. The CDR3 reads CASSIRFTETQYF. The CDR3 DNA reads as TGTGCCAGCAGCATCAGATTTACAGAGACCCAGTACTTC.

The chain employs TRBV7-2 and TRBJ2-1; TRBD2 matches at 11 bases. This CDR3 is 16 amino acids long. J lost 2 bases, V lost 6 bases, and 6 bases had no gene match. Germline CDR1 reads SGHTA; CDR2 reads FQGNSA. In DNA form, the CDR3 reads TGTGCCAGCAGTCAAACTAGCGGGGGACCCTACAATGAGCAGTTCTTC. It specifies CASSQTSGGPYNEQFF.

The chain joins TRBV7-2 to TRBJ2-2; 8 nucleotides align to TRBD2. V shed 3 bases and J 5 bases; nucleotides not matched to a gene: 11. Germline CDR1 reads SGHTA; CDR2 reads FQGNSA. This CDR3 contains 17 residues. In nucleotides, the CDR3 is TGTGCCAGCAGCTTCCCCCCGGGGGGGGACGGGACCGGGGAGCTGTTTTTT. Protein: CASSFPPGGDGTGELFF.

The rearrangement links TRBV5-6 to TRBJ1-2; D ambiguous. Germline CDR1 and CDR2: SGHDT and YYEEEE. With 0 bases removed from V and 2 bases from J, the gap between germline ends came to 5 bases. The CDR3 sequence is 13 residues long. CDR3 DNA: TGTGCCAGCAGCTTGGTCGCCAACTATGGCTACACCTTC. Translated: CASSLVANYGYTF.

The chain is built from TRBV28 and TRBJ2-4, with no clear D. CDR1 is MDHEN, CDR2 SYDVKM, per germline. CDR3 size: 12 residues. V lost 2 bases and J lost 10, with 9 bases in between. For the CDR3, the DNA is TGTGCCAGCAGTTTAAGCCGAATGATTCAGTACTTC. Translated: CASSLSRMIQYF.

The rearrangement uses TRBV6-6 and TRBJ1-6; perhaps TRBD1 as D (5 bases). CDR1 and CDR2 from the germline V gene are MNHNY and SVGAGI (reference sequence). Trimming pared 8 bases from V and 7 bases from J, leaving 15 bases between. The CDR3 consists of 14 residues. The CDR3 DNA reads TGTGCCAGCCAGTTGGGGGTGAAGAATTCACCCCTCCACTTT. This sequence encodes CASQLGVKNSPLHF.

The chain carries TRBV14 and TRBJ1-3; D not resolved. Germline loops: CDR1 SGHDN, CDR2 FVKESK. The CDR3 is made up of 16 amino acids. The V end was cut by 0 bases, the J end by 0 bases, with 9 bases between. Here the CDR3 DNA reads TGTGCCAGCAGCCAAGATTTGGCGAGCTCTGGAAACACCATATATTTT. Amino acids: CASSQDLASSGNTIYF.

In nucleotides, the CDR3 is TGTGCCGTGCGGGTGAGGGCCTTCGAAAAACTGTTTTTT. It yields the protein CAVRVRAFEKLFF. The chain couples TRBV30 to TRBJ1-4; D gene uncertain. CDR3 size: 13 residues. The germline V gene has CDR1 GTSNPN and CDR2 SVGIG (reference sequence). Trimming removed 8 bases at V and 8 bases at J, with 18 bases between.

V gene TRBV28 combines with J gene TRBJ1-2, with a weak D call TRBD1 (5 bases). The CDR3 has 13 residues. CDR1 and CDR2 from the germline V gene are MDHEN and SYDVKM. Trimming cost V 5 bases and J 7 bases, with 14 bases left between them. In DNA form, the CDR3 reads TGTGCCAGCAGTACAAGGGGTCTGGCTGGCTACACCTTC. Its protein product is CASSTRGLAGYTF.

Only one count was recorded for this clone. This chain uses TRBV7-9 with TRBJ2-5; no definite D call. This CDR3 has 14 residues. Germline V lookup: CDR1 SEHNR, CDR2 FQNEAQ (reference sequence). V gave up 8 bases and J gave up 5 bases, with 18 bases separating them. In DNA form, the CDR3 reads TGTGCCAGCGGGATACATGGATCGGACGAGACCCAGTACTTC. It translates to CASGIHGSDETQYF.

This clone was counted between two and nine times. The CDR3 loop is CAWRFNYEQYF. CDR3 bases: TGTGCCTGGAGGTTCAACTACGAGCAGTACTTC. V is TRBV30 and J is TRBJ2-7; D is ambiguous. Trimming cost V 3 bases and J 3 bases, with 6 bases left between them. The germline CDR1 and CDR2 sequences are GTSNPN and SVGIG (reference sequence). CDR3 size: 11 residues.

The V call is TRBV9, the J call TRBJ1-1; D call uncertain. CDR1 and CDR2 (germline): SGDLS, YYNGEE. The CDR3 spans 13 residues. The V end lost 3 bases, the J end lost 2 bases, and 8 bases lay between the germline ends. This chain's CDR3 is CASSEWDNTEAFF. The CDR3 DNA reads as TGTGCCAGCAGCGAGTGGGATAACACTGAAGCTTTCTTT.

This chain links TRBV6-5 with TRBJ1-4; the D gene is possibly TRBD1 (5 bases). V shed 6 bases and J shed 1 base, with 6 bases lying between them. CDR1 is MNHEY, CDR2 SVGAGI, per germline. This CDR3 region has 13 residues. The CDR3 is CASRGGTNEKLFF. The CDR3 DNA is TGTGCCAGCAGGGGGGGAACTAATGAAAAACTGTTTTTT.

The rearrangement uses TRBV28 and TRBJ1-5; tentative D call: TRBD1 (5 bases). The germline gives CDR1 MDHEN, CDR2 SYDVKM. V shed 3 bases and J shed 9 bases, with 9 bases lying between them. The CDR3 runs to 12 residues. As DNA, the CDR3 is TGTGCCAGCAGTTTCCCTGGGGGGCCCCAGCATTTT. Residues: CASSFPGGPQHF.

V is TRBV4-1 and J is TRBJ1-2; D is unresolved. V was trimmed by 1 base and J by 0 bases, leaving 6 bases between them. This CDR3 is 14 amino acids long. Per germline, CDR1 MGHRA and CDR2 YSYEKL. CDR3 nucleotide sequence: TGCGCCAGCAGCCAAGCCATAGCTAACTATGGCTACACCTTC. This gives the protein CASSQAIANYGYTF.

The rearrangement uses TRBV4-2 and TRBJ2-7, with TRBD2 matching 9 bases. The trim removed 1 base at V and 9 bases at J, leaving 10 bases unmatched. The CDR3 covers 15 residues. Germline loops: CDR1 LGHNA, CDR2 YNFKEQ. As DNA, the CDR3 is TGTGCCAGCAGCCAAGGGACTAGCGTTAGGAGGGGGCAGTACTTC. Protein product: CASSQGTSVRRGQYF.

This chain connects TRBV6-1 to TRBJ1-2; 10 nucleotides line up with TRBD1. Germline CDR1 MNHNS, CDR2 SASEGT. Losses at the gene ends were 6 bases for V and 6 bases for J; bases not matched to a gene: 10. This CDR3 has 15 amino acids. This chain's CDR3 is CASRADRGRQDGYTF. Written as DNA, the CDR3 is TGTGCCAGCAGGGCCGACAGGGGGCGCCAAGATGGCTACACCTTC.

This clone was recorded a few times. V usage is TRBV7-9 and J usage is TRBJ2-1; 8 positions agree with TRBD2. This CDR3 has 14 residues. The J segment lost 0 bases and the V segment lost 7 bases, leaving 2 bases of the junction unmatched. CDR1 is SEHNR, CDR2 FQNEAQ, per germline (reference sequence). In nucleotides, the CDR3 is TGTGCCAGCAAGGGGACTAGCTCCTACAATGAGCAGTTCTTC. Encoded protein: CASKGTSSYNEQFF. The full variable domain, in which reference TRBV7-9 and TRBJ2-1 provide the parts outside the CDR3, is DTGVSQNPRHKITKRGQNVTFRCDPISEHNRLYWYRQTLGQGPEFLTYFQNEAQLEKSRLLSDRFSAERPKGSFSTLEIQRTEQGDSAMYLCASKGTSSYNEQFFGPGTRLTVL.